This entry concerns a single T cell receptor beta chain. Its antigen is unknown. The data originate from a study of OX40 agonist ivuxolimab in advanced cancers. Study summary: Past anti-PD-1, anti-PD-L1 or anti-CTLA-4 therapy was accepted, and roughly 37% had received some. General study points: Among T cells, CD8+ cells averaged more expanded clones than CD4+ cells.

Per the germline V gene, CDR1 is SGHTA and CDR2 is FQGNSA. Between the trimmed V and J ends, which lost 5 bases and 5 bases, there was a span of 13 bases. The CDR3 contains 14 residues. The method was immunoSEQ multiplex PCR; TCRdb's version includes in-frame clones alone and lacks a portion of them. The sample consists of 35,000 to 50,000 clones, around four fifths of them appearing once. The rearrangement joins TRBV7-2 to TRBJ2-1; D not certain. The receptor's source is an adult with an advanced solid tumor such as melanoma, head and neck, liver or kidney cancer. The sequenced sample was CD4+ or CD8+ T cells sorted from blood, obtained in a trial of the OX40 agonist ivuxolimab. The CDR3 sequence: CASSLPDFNNEQFF. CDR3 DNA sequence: TGTGCCAGCAGCCTTCCTGACTTCAACAATGAGCAGTTCTTC.